In this sample, the clone carrying this T cell receptor (beta chain) turned up once. Antigen specificity is unknown. Assay used: immunoSEQ multiplex PCR; TCRdb lists only in-frame clones, some missing. The sample carries fewer than 95,000 clones, 75% to 90% recorded once. This specimen belongs to a study of T cell responses to AZD1222 COVID-19 vaccine. Study findings and constraints: Baseline seropositivity occurred in only six AZD1222 recipients. In a largely white British group with more females than males, clonal diversity was possibly underestimated. There were repertoire samples only from the period after the peak T cell response.

The CDR3 is made up of 12 amino acids. Germline V gene lookup returns CDR1 SGHVS and CDR2 FQNEAQ. The V and J ends lost 5 bases and 15 bases respectively, with 17 bases between them. The material sequenced was peripheral blood, taken 28 days after the second AZD1222 dose. The chain uses TRBV7-8 and TRBJ2-1; D is perhaps TRBD2 (5 bases). The TCR was taken from an adult who received the AZD1222 COVID-19 vaccine. This CDR3 is CASSVSLGSPFF. The CDR3 DNA reads as TGTGCCAGCAGCGTCTCACTAGGAAGTCCGTTCTTC.